This TCR beta chain comes out of a study of blood T cell repertoires in COVID-19. As for the study in general: Material from acute and convalescent COVID-19 was sourced from the United States, Italy and Spain.

Participants were aged roughly 18 to 90 years, lived in some 23 US areas, and enrolled virtually. Donors were grouped by their self-reported clinical history. In germline, CDR1 is SGHNT, CDR2 YYREEE (reference sequence). Trimming cost V 3 bases and J 6 bases; bases outside gene matches: 11. The CDR3 consists of 15 residues. TCRdb's table, derived via immunoSEQ multiplex PCR, lists solely in-frame clones and lacks some. Of 270,000 or so clones detected, about 91% appear once; the ten largest clones hold around 1.2%. The clonotype originates from a middle-aged woman with acute COVID-19. The sequenced sample consisted of PBMCs or T cells enriched from blood (not recorded which). This chain connects TRBV5-4 to TRBJ1-2; 7 positions agree with TRBD1. DNA of the CDR3: TGTGCCAGCAGCTCTCAAGGGGGCGCCGAGAATGGCTACACCTTC. It codes for CASSSQGGAENGYTF.